The T cell receptor (beta chain) described here comes from a study of CD8 T cells in Susac syndrome. The patients with Susac syndrome satisfied recently defined diagnostic criteria for either definite or probable disease. The CD8+ and CD4+ T cells were isolated magnetically using a negative isolation approach, whereas the TEMRA cells were enriched by FACS. V was pared by 2 bases and J by 2 bases, with 11 bases between. There are 15 residues in the CDR3. From germline, CDR1 is MNHEY and CDR2 SVGEGT. It was with random hexamers that about 0.45 to 1 ug RNA was reverse transcribed. Amplification of TCR beta CDR3 was carried out by immunoSEQ multiplex PCR, which covered 54 Vbeta and 13 Jbeta segments. MiXCR, run by TCRdb on the immunoSEQ multiplex PCR reads, gives a single entry per CDR3 protein. This table holds about 100,000 distinct CDR3 sequences, 95% found once.

The source material was CD8+ T cells from PBMCs. The J gene is TRBJ2-3, the V gene TRBV6-2 or TRBV6-3; TRBD2 might be the D (5 bases). This receptor was identified in a human donor with Susac syndrome. CDR3: CASSYGAEPTDTQYF. The CDR3 DNA reads TGTGCCAGCAGTTACGGAGCGGAGCCCACAGATACGCAGTATTTT.